The 7 T cell receptor beta chains given below trace back to one sample, sequenced in a study of PD-1 blockade in classical Hodgkin lymphoma (TCRdb year 2020). The time point label on this specimen signifies: cycle 2 day 1 (C2D1) of nivolumab. All trial patients had relapsed after autologous stem cell transplantation, with cohorts A, B and C differing in prior brentuximab vedotin exposure. The library was obtained by the immunoSEQ multiplex PCR assay. What TCRdb holds here is the immuneACCESS table cut down to in-frame rearrangements. Part of the clones is not present; checked against another copy, under half of the missing clones reflect an unresolved V gene, and the others are unexplained. The sample table contains over 25,000 clones; only one count was recorded for less than 90% of them. The ten top clones hold roughly 22% of the sample. Specimen: peripheral blood mononuclear cells (PBMCs), collected before the second cycle of nivolumab. These receptors all stem from a human donor with classical Hodgkin lymphoma.

The gene calls are TRBV7-9 and TRBJ1-1, with D tentatively TRBD1 (5 bases). Germline V lookup: CDR1 SEHNR, CDR2 FQNEAQ (reference sequence). Trimming pared 10 bases from V and 7 bases from J, leaving 13 bases between. The CDR3 length is 11 residues. DNA for the CDR3: TGTGCCACGGACACGGGGGGTGAAGCTTTCTTT. Its protein product is CATDTGGEAFF. The full variable domain, in which reference TRBV7-9 and TRBJ1-1 provide the parts outside the CDR3, is DTGVSQNPRHKITKRGQNVTFRCDPISEHNRLYWYRQTLGQGPEFLTYFQNEAQLEKSRLLSDRFSAERPKGSFSTLEIQRTEQGDSAMYLCATDTGGEAFFGQGTRLTVV.

The genes are TRBV7-2 and TRBJ2-7, with D perhaps matching TRBD2 (5 bases). Trimming took 5 bases from V and 5 from J, leaving 13 bases between them. Germline CDR1 and CDR2: SGHTA and FQGNSA. The CDR3 spans 13 residues. The CDR3 spells CASSPVRGHEQYV. In nucleotides, the CDR3 is TGTGCCAGCAGCCCCGTCCGAGGGCACGAGCAGTACGTC.

This rearrangement joins TRBV9 to TRBJ2-4; a possible D gene is TRBD1 (5 bases). The CDR3 consists of 15 residues. V was clipped by 4 bases and J by 6 bases, with 17 bases between them. Germline CDR1 and CDR2: SGDLS and YYNGEE. For the CDR3, the DNA is TGTGCCAGCAGCCCCCTTGGGCGGCAGGGAAACATTCAGTACTTC. Translated, it gives CASSPLGRQGNIQYF.

The rearrangement joins TRBV14 to TRBJ1-1; D is unresolved. The germline V gene encodes CDR1 SGHDN and CDR2 FVKESK. This CDR3 comprises 14 residues. Trimming took 2 bases from V and 3 from J, leaving 10 bases between them. DNA for the CDR3: TGTGCCAGCAGCCAAAGGCGTGGGCACACTGAAGCTTTCTTT. Protein: CASSQRRGHTEAFF.

The chain employs TRBV7-8 and TRBJ2-7; TRBD2 matches at 9 bases. Trimming removed 5 bases from V and 3 bases from J; junction bases left unmatched: 11. The CDR3 runs 16 residues. The germline gives CDR1 SGHVS, CDR2 FQNEAQ. This CDR3 reads CASSRGGARHFYEQYV. The CDR3 DNA reads TGTGCCAGCAGCCGCGGGGGGGCTAGACATTTCTACGAGCAGTACGTC.

This chain joins TRBV7-9 and TRBJ2-2; 7 bases fit TRBD1. V shed 5 bases, J shed 0 bases, and the junction held 3 bases outside the gene matches. The germline V gene has CDR1 SEHNR and CDR2 FQNEAQ (reference sequence). CDR3 length: 15 amino acids. The CDR3 DNA reads TGTGCCAGCAGCGGGACAGAAGCGAACACCGGGGAGCTGTTTTTT. Its translation: CASSGTEANTGELFF.

This chain uses TRBV6-5 with TRBJ1-1; TRBD1 is a possible D gene (5 bases). The CDR3 consists of 13 residues. CDR1 and CDR2 (germline): MNHEY, SVGAGI. V was shortened by 4 bases and J by 4 bases, with 10 bases between the two germline ends. The CDR3 DNA is TGTGCCAGCAGTTTGGGGGAGGTCACTGAAGCTTTCTTT. Translating it yields CASSLGEVTEAFF.